The source of this T cell receptor (beta chain) is a study of blood T cell repertoires in COVID-19. Overall study: COVID-19 samples collected from the United States, Italy and Spain covered acute and convalescent phases. T cells, B-cell-depleted T cells, or PBMCs supplied cDNA or gDNA.

CDR1 and CDR2 (germline): MNHNS, SASEGT. The CDR3 contains 16 residues. J gave up 2 bases and V 4 bases, and 8 bases lay outside the gene matches. Profiled with immunoSEQ multiplex PCR; TCRdb holds only in-frame clones, not every one. The sample has approximately 100,000 clones, 75% to 90% seen once; the top ten hold roughly 37%. The chain uses TRBV6-1 and TRBJ1-3, with 7 bases that match TRBD1. Material for sequencing was peripheral blood. The sequence derives from a man aged 80 or over with acute or convalescent COVID-19. The CDR3 nucleotides read TGTGCCAGCAGTGTCGAAGCAGGGGGGACTGGAAACACCATATATTTT. This codes for CASSVEAGGTGNTIYF.